These 26 T cell receptor beta chains were all obtained from the same sample, sequenced in a study of T cells after yellow fever vaccination. TCRdb recomputed calls from the 5' RACE reads with MiXCR, one row per CDR3 protein. The table includes about 300,000 distinct CDR3 sequences, 8.5% to 10% detected once. The starting material was CD4+ T cells sorted from PBMCs, obtained 5 days after the yellow fever booster vaccination. Receptor source: a man aged 18 to 30 who received the YFV17D yellow fever vaccine.

V is TRBV6-1 and J is TRBJ2-5, with D possibly matching TRBD2 (5 bases). V was pared by 3 bases and J by 13 bases, with 18 bases between. The CDR3 length is 13 residues. Germline V gene sequence: CDR1 MNHNS, CDR2 SASEGT. CDR3: CASSDPWAARGYF. CDR3 nucleotides: TGTGCCAGCAGTGACCCGTGGGCTGCCCGGGGGTACTTC.

The rearrangement links TRBV9 to TRBJ2-1; 11 bases are shared with TRBD1. V trimming: 0 bases; J trimming: 9 bases; junction bases outside the gene matches: 5. The germline V gene encodes CDR1 SGDLS and CDR2 YYNGEE. The CDR3 has 15 amino acids. CDR3 sequence reads: CASSVAGTGGVEQFF. CDR3 nucleotide sequence: TGTGCCAGCAGCGTAGCGGGGACAGGGGGTGTTGAGCAGTTCTTC.

Many counts were recorded for this clonotype. V usage is TRBV2 and J usage is TRBJ2-4, with D perhaps TRBD2 (6 bases). The CDR3 runs 11 residues. Trimming shortened V by 8 bases and J by 5 bases, and 7 bases separated the two germline ends. CDR1 is SNHLY, CDR2 FYNNEI, per germline. This CDR3 is CASRRENIQYF. CDR3 bases: TGTGCCAGCCGGAGGGAAAACATTCAGTACTTC.

This clonotype has a handful of counts. The V gene is TRBV5-4, the J gene TRBJ2-7; 10 nucleotides line up with TRBD2. J gave up 4 bases and V 1 base, and 5 bases lay outside the gene matches. This CDR3 has 15 residues. CDR1 is SGHNT, CDR2 YYREEE, per germline (reference sequence). The CDR3 here is CASSLSASGGYEQYF. CDR3 bases: TGTGCCAGCAGCTTGTCGGCTAGCGGGGGATACGAGCAGTACTTC.

This clonotype was found a few times. The genes are TRBV27 and TRBJ1-2; D may be TRBD1 (5 bases). CDR1 is MNHEY and CDR2 is SMNVEV in the germline V gene (reference sequence). The V and J ends lost 4 bases and 3 bases respectively, with 9 bases between them. This CDR3 spans 13 amino acids. The CDR3 region is CASSSTVYYGYTF. The CDR3 region has the DNA TGTGCCAGCAGTTCGACAGTCTACTATGGCTACACCTTC.

The V call is TRBV7-6, the J call TRBJ2-3; D unclear. The CDR3 covers 14 residues. V lost 5 bases and J lost 3, with 12 bases in between. The germline CDR1 and CDR2 sequences are SGHVS and FNYEAQ. The CDR3 DNA reads TGTGCCAGCAGCCCCCAAGCCGGGACAGATACGCAGTATTTT. This codes for CASSPQAGTDTQYF. Full variable domain (outside the CDR3, taken from reference TRBV7-6 and TRBJ2-3): GAGVSQSPRYKVTKRGQDVALRCDPISGHVSLYWYRQALGQGPEFLTYFNYEAQQDKSGLPNDRFSAERPEGSISTLTIQRTEQRDSAMYRCASSPQAGTDTQYFGPGTRLTVL.

J is TRBJ1-1 and V is TRBV11-2, with a tentative D call TRBD1 (5 bases). V lost 2 bases to trimming and J lost 5 bases, with 12 bases between them. CDR1 SGHAT and CDR2 FQNNGV come from the germline V gene. The CDR3 extends over 14 amino acids. The CDR3 DNA reads as TGTGCCAGCAGCTTACGCACAGGAAAAACTGAAGCTTTCTTT. Residues: CASSLRTGKTEAFF.

This clonotype was recorded at least ten times. The genes are TRBV3-1 and TRBJ2-5; perhaps TRBD1 as D (5 bases). The CDR3 loop spans 13 amino acids. Trimming shortened V by 0 bases and J by 9 bases, and 11 bases separated the two germline ends. Germline V lookup: CDR1 LGHDT, CDR2 YNNKEL (reference sequence). The CDR3 spells CASSQEVGVSQYF. DNA of the CDR3: TGTGCCAGCAGCCAAGAAGTAGGGGTTTCCCAGTACTTC.

This clonotype appeared once. V usage is TRBV19 and J usage is TRBJ2-2; 11 nucleotides line up with TRBD1. V was clipped by 5 bases and J by 9 bases; unmatched bases: 5. The CDR3 contains 14 residues. Germline assignment: CDR1 LNHDA and CDR2 SQIVND (reference sequence). CDR3 nucleotides: TGTGCCAGTAGTTCGGGACAGGGGGGCAGGGAGCTGTTTTTT. Translation: CASSSGQGGRELFF. Filled out from reference TRBV19 and TRBJ2-2, the complete variable domain reads DGGITQSPKYLFRKEGQNVTLSCEQNLNHDAMYWYRQDPGQGLRLIYYSQIVNDFQKGDIAEGYSVSREKKESFPLTVTSAQKNPTAFYLCASSSGQGGRELFFGEGSRLTVL.

This sequence joins TRBV5-1 and TRBJ2-3; D gene unclear. The CDR3 sequence is 13 residues long. V was pared by 5 bases and J by 1 base, with 8 bases between. Germline V gene sequence: CDR1 SGHRS, CDR2 YFSETQ. For the CDR3, the DNA is TGCGCCAGCAGTTATAAGGGCACAGATACGCAGTATTTT. As protein: CASSYKGTDTQYF. Combining the CDR3 with reference TRBV5-1 and TRBJ2-3 gives the whole variable domain KAGVTQTPRYLIKTRGQQVTLSCSPISGHRSVSWYQQTPGQGLQFLFEYFSETQRNKGNFPGRFSGRQFSNSRSEMNVSTLELGDSALYLCASSYKGTDTQYFGPGTRLTVL.

A few counts support this clonotype. The gene calls are TRBV7-6 and TRBJ2-3, with no clear D. The germline V gene has CDR1 SGHVS and CDR2 FNYEAQ. The length of the CDR3 is 14 residues. Trimming shortened V by 1 base and J by 3 bases, and 8 bases separated the two germline ends. CDR3 in amino acids: CASSLERLTDTQYF. CDR3 coding DNA: TGTGCCAGCAGCTTAGAGAGGTTGACAGATACGCAGTATTTT. The full variable domain, in which reference TRBV7-6 and TRBJ2-3 provide the parts outside the CDR3, is GAGVSQSPRYKVTKRGQDVALRCDPISGHVSLYWYRQALGQGPEFLTYFNYEAQQDKSGLPNDRFSAERPEGSISTLTIQRTEQRDSAMYRCASSLERLTDTQYFGPGTRLTVL.

The V call is TRBV29-1, the J call TRBJ2-5, with TRBD1 matching over 7 bases. The germline V gene has CDR1 SQVTM and CDR2 ANQGSEA. J was trimmed by 5 bases and V by 7 bases; bases with no gene match: 10. There are 13 residues in the CDR3. CDR3 DNA sequence: TGCAGCGGAGTAACAGGGGCGGAGGAGACCCAGTACTTC. It translates to CSGVTGAEETQYF.

This rearrangement joins TRBV25-1 to TRBJ1-1; 8 bases agree with TRBD1. Per germline, CDR1 MGHDK and CDR2 SYGVNS. V shed 4 bases and J 7 bases; nucleotides not matched to a gene: 8. The CDR3 consists of 14 residues. CDR3 DNA: TGTGCCAGCAGTGCCCTGACAGGGGTGGATGAAGCTTTCTTT. Its translation: CASSALTGVDEAFF.

This clonotype was detected a few times. The chain carries TRBV5-1 and TRBJ1-1; no reliable D call. The CDR3 spans 14 residues. Trimming pared 0 bases from V and 2 bases from J, leaving 8 bases between. Germline V gene lookup returns CDR1 SGHRS and CDR2 YFSETQ. The CDR3 loop reads CASSLESANTEAFF. CDR3 nucleotide sequence: TGCGCCAGCAGCTTGGAGAGCGCAAACACTGAAGCTTTCTTT.

In this sample, this clonotype turned up a few times. V usage is TRBV5-1 and J usage is TRBJ2-7; D is possibly TRBD1 or TRBD2 (6 bases each). The germline V and J ends were trimmed by 5 bases and 5 bases, with 17 bases remaining between them. Germline V gene sequence: CDR1 SGHRS, CDR2 YFSETQ. The CDR3 is 14 amino acids. CDR3 in DNA: TGCGCCAGCAGGGACGCATACGGGGGCCACGAGCAGTACTTC. Translation: CASRDAYGGHEQYF.

This clonotype has more than one count but fewer than ten. The rearrangement joins TRBV7-2 to TRBJ2-7, with TRBD1 as a possible D gene (5 bases). CDR3 length: 14 residues. Deletions cut 0 bases from V and 3 bases from J, with 9 bases between. The germline CDR1 and CDR2 sequences are SGHTA and FQGNSA. CDR3 region: CASSLARAFYEQYF. The CDR3 DNA sequence: TGTGCCAGCAGCTTAGCCAGGGCTTTCTACGAGCAGTACTTC.

This clonotype was counted between two and nine times. V gene TRBV6-5 combines with J gene TRBJ1-2; tentatively, D is TRBD1 (5 bases). Germline V gene sequence: CDR1 MNHEY, CDR2 SVGAGI. V lost 6 bases and J 7 bases, leaving 21 bases between the germline ends. This CDR3 has 15 residues. Written as DNA, the CDR3 is TGTGCCAGCAGCTACCGTCAGGCGGTAGGGACTGGCTACACCTTC. This gives the protein CASSYRQAVGTGYTF.

CDR3 amino acids: CASSQDQDQPQHF. The CDR3 nucleotides are TGTGCCAGCAGCCAAGACCAGGATCAGCCCCAGCATTTT. The chain is built from TRBV14 and TRBJ1-5; unclear D gene. Trimming cost V 0 bases and J 5 bases, with 5 bases left between them. Per the germline V gene, CDR1 is SGHDN and CDR2 is FVKESK. The CDR3 extends over 13 amino acids.

A few counts support this clonotype. The V and J genes are TRBV11-3 and TRBJ2-1; possible D gene TRBD1, 5 bases. This CDR3 is built from 16 residues. CDR1 is SGHNT and CDR2 is YENEEA in the germline V gene. Trimming pared 2 bases from V and 8 bases from J, leaving 19 bases between. CDR3 sequence: CASSLMAWGAADEQFF. Here the CDR3 DNA reads TGTGCCAGCAGCTTAATGGCCTGGGGCGCCGCGGATGAGCAGTTCTTC. Variable domain in full (rest from reference TRBV11-3 and TRBJ2-1): EAGVVQSPRYKIIEKKQPVAFWCNPISGHNTLYWYLQNLGQGPELLIRYENEEAVDDSQLPKDRFSAERLKGVDSTLKIQPAELGDSAVYLCASSLMAWGAADEQFFGPGTRLTVL.

This clonotype was recorded a few times. The CDR3 reads CASSLGPGARAEQYV. The CDR3 DNA follows: TGTGCCAGCAGCTTAGGACCAGGAGCAAGAGCCGAGCAGTACGTC. The chain combines TRBV11-2 with TRBJ2-7; D call uncertain. Trimming left V 1 base short and J 6 bases short, with 16 bases between. Looked up from germline, CDR1 is SGHAT and CDR2 is FQNNGV. The CDR3 sequence is 15 residues long.

This clonotype has only a few counts. The chain uses TRBV20-1 and TRBJ1-5; the D is unclear. V was cut by 8 bases and J by 11 bases, with 22 bases left in between. The CDR3 loop spans 13 amino acids. Germline lookup yields CDR1 DFQATT and CDR2 SNEGSKA (reference sequence). CDR3 in amino acids: CSLLPEGRWTQHF. The CDR3 coding sequence is TGCAGTCTCCTTCCGGAAGGGAGATGGACCCAGCATTTT.

This clonotype was detected many times. The CDR3 loop reads CASSWGLGGFETEAFF. The DNA of the CDR3 is TGTGCCAGCAGCTGGGGGTTGGGGGGATTCGAGACTGAAGCTTTCTTT. J is TRBJ1-1 and V is TRBV5-6; D is possibly TRBD1 (5 bases). Deletions cut 3 bases from V and 5 bases from J, with 20 bases between. Germline V lookup: CDR1 SGHDT, CDR2 YYEEEE. The CDR3 consists of 16 residues.

This clonotype was detected ten times or more. The chain recombines TRBV12-3 or TRBV12-4 with TRBJ1-2; D is ambiguous. V lost 3 bases, J lost 4 bases, and 6 bases lay in between. CDR3 size: 12 residues. In DNA form, the CDR3 reads TGTGCCAGCAGTTTCCAGAGCTATGGCTACACCTTC. Residues: CASSFQSYGYTF.

This clonotype was observed a few times. The J gene is TRBJ2-1, the V gene TRBV18; D gene uncertain. Germline V lookup: CDR1 KGHSH, CDR2 LQKENI. CDR3 length: 15 amino acids. The V gene lost 2 bases and the J gene lost 6 bases, with 14 bases spanning the gap. The CDR3 reads CASSPGVGPGNEQFF. The DNA for the CDR3 is TGTGCCAGCTCACCAGGTGTAGGGCCCGGCAATGAGCAGTTCTTC.

This clonotype turned up a few times. The chain has TRBV10-2 and TRBJ2-2, with D maybe TRBD1 (5 bases). V dropped 4 bases and J dropped 3 bases, with 9 bases sitting between them. This CDR3 contains 14 residues. Germline CDR1 reads WSHSY; CDR2 reads SAAADI. The CDR3 DNA sequence: TGCGCCAGCAGTGGAGCCAGGGACACCGGGGAGCTGTTTTTT. As protein: CASSGARDTGELFF.

This clonotype was picked up a small number of times. This chain connects TRBV3-1 to TRBJ1-1; D call uncertain. V was shortened by 0 bases and J by 1 base, with 12 bases between the two germline ends. This CDR3 has 16 amino acids. Germline CDR1 is LGHDT and CDR2 is YNNKEL (reference sequence). DNA of the CDR3: TGTGCCAGCAGCCAAGATGTCGGGGATTGGAACACTGAAGCTTTCTTT. This translates into CASSQDVGDWNTEAFF.